A selection of T cell receptor beta chains follows, all from one sample in a study of T cell repertoires in cytomegalovirus infection. These receptors have no known antigen. MiXCR, applied by TCRdb to the reads, yields one record per CDR3 protein. The sample holds under 200,000 distinct CDR3 sequences, about a fifth seen once. The material sequenced was CD8+ T cells from cultured PBMCs, taken from culture after CMV antigen stimulation. The receptors derive from a human donor in good health (CMV status not recorded). Some clones in this sample may be carry-over from other donors' samples. CDR3s include the opening cysteine and the closing phenylalanine or tryptophan. D genes are given only for firm matches. Size tells how often a clone was seen (once, few, many) or the class of an expanded clone, and some rows leave it out.

j_gene: TRBJ2-7; abundance: NA; d_gene: TRBD2; v_gene: TRBV6-2/TRBV6-3; len: 16; CDR3aa: CASSPSRGGRIYEQYF; CDR3nt: TGTGCCAGCAGTCCTTCCCGGGGGGGCCGGATCTACGAGCAGTACTTC
j_gene: TRBJ1-1; abundance: few; d_gene: NA; v_gene: TRBV10-3; len: 14; CDR3aa: CAISTQGENTEAFF; CDR3nt: TGTGCCATCAGTACCCAGGGTGAGAACACTGAAGCTTTCTTT
j_gene: TRBJ2-7; abundance: NA; d_gene: NA; v_gene: TRBV7-2; len: 14; CDR3aa: CASSVRNRGGEQYF; CDR3nt: TGTGCCAGCAGCGTCCGGAACAGGGGAGGCGAGCAGTACTTC
j_gene: TRBJ2-2; abundance: NA; d_gene: TRBD2; v_gene: TRBV6-8; len: 15; CDR3aa: CASSPLAGAVGELFF; CDR3nt: TGTGCCAGCAGCCCGCTAGCGGGGGCCGTCGGGGAGCTGTTTTTT
j_gene: TRBJ2-7; abundance: few; d_gene: TRBD1; v_gene: TRBV6-6; len: 12; CDR3aa: CASMGQGYEQYF; CDR3nt: TGTGCCAGCATGGGACAGGGTTACGAGCAGTACTTC
j_gene: TRBJ1-6; abundance: NA; d_gene: NA; v_gene: TRBV9; len: 15; CDR3aa: CASSVNPGLNSPLHF; CDR3nt: TGTGCCAGCAGCGTAAATCCAGGTCTAAATTCACCCCTCCACTTT
j_gene: TRBJ2-3; abundance: few; d_gene: TRBD1; v_gene: TRBV7-6; len: 15; CDR3aa: CASSDRVGVTDTQYF; CDR3nt: TGTGCCAGCAGCGACAGGGTTGGGGTCACAGATACGCAGTATTTT
j_gene: TRBJ2-3; abundance: NA; d_gene: NA; v_gene: TRBV28; len: 15; CDR3aa: CASSHRRRSTDTQYF; CDR3nt: TGTGCCAGCAGCCATCGCAGGAGGTCCACAGATACGCAGTATTTT
j_gene: TRBJ1-2; abundance: NA; d_gene: TRBD1; v_gene: TRBV4-3; len: 17; CDR3aa: CASSQERGTGGSYGYTF; CDR3nt: TGCGCCAGCAGCCAAGAACGCGGGACAGGTGGTTCGTATGGCTACACCTTC
j_gene: TRBJ1-1; abundance: NA; d_gene: TRBD1; v_gene: TRBV28; len: 14; CDR3aa: CASSPDRGITEAFF; CDR3nt: TGTGCCAGCAGTCCTGACAGGGGAATTACTGAAGCTTTCTTT
j_gene: TRBJ2-3; abundance: few; d_gene: TRBD2; v_gene: TRBV6-5; len: 14; CDR3aa: CASTAGGSTDTQYF; CDR3nt: TGTGCCAGCACGGCGGGGGGAAGCACAGATACGCAGTATTTT
j_gene: TRBJ2-7; abundance: NA; d_gene: TRBD2; v_gene: TRBV28; len: 15; CDR3aa: CASSSIGTSVYEQYF; CDR3nt: TGTGCCAGCAGCTCTATAGGGACTAGTGTTTACGAGCAGTACTTC
j_gene: TRBJ2-7; abundance: NA; d_gene: TRBD1; v_gene: TRBV27; len: 16; CDR3aa: CASSPSVGDRPYEQYF; CDR3nt: TGTGCCAGCAGCCCAAGCGTCGGGGACAGGCCCTACGAGCAGTACTTC
j_gene: TRBJ2-7; abundance: few; d_gene: NA; v_gene: TRBV2; len: 13; CDR3aa: CASGSASLYEQYF; CDR3nt: TGTGCCAGCGGGAGCGCAAGCTTATACGAGCAGTACTTC
j_gene: TRBJ2-3; abundance: few; d_gene: TRBD2; v_gene: TRBV27; len: 15; CDR3aa: CASSSARGGTDTQYF; CDR3nt: TGTGCCAGCAGTTCTGCCCGGGGGGGCACAGATACGCAGTATTTT
j_gene: TRBJ1-2; abundance: NA; d_gene: NA; v_gene: TRBV4-1; len: 15; CDR3aa: CASSPRFNSGYGYTF; CDR3nt: TGCGCCAGCAGTCCAAGATTTAATAGCGGCTATGGCTACACCTTC
j_gene: TRBJ2-1; abundance: few; d_gene: TRBD1; v_gene: TRBV6-1; len: 14; CDR3aa: CASAQTGSYNEQFF; CDR3nt: TGTGCCAGCGCCCAGACAGGGTCCTACAATGAGCAGTTCTTC
j_gene: TRBJ2-1; abundance: NA; d_gene: TRBD2; v_gene: TRBV6-2/TRBV6-3; len: 20; CDR3aa: CASSYSRASGGADLGNEQFF; CDR3nt: TGTGCCAGCAGTTACTCGAGGGCTAGCGGGGGGGCCGATCTAGGTAATGAGCAGTTCTTC
j_gene: TRBJ2-1; abundance: NA; d_gene: TRBD1; v_gene: TRBV7-8; len: 15; CDR3aa: CASSQGQGENNEQFF; CDR3nt: TGTGCCAGCAGTCAAGGACAGGGGGAGAACAATGAGCAGTTCTTC
j_gene: TRBJ1-1; abundance: few; d_gene: TRBD1; v_gene: TRBV4-3; len: 16; CDR3aa: CASSLGTGANSTEAFF; CDR3nt: TGCGCCAGCAGCCTCGGGACAGGCGCTAATAGCACTGAAGCTTTCTTT
j_gene: TRBJ2-2; abundance: few; d_gene: TRBD1; v_gene: TRBV7-9; len: 15; CDR3aa: CASSSGTGITGELFF; CDR3nt: TGTGCCAGCAGCTCGGGGACAGGGATTACCGGGGAGCTGTTTTTT
j_gene: TRBJ2-1; abundance: NA; d_gene: NA; v_gene: TRBV7-2; len: 12; CDR3aa: CARGDTYNEQFF; CDR3nt: TGTGCCAGGGGGGACACTTACAATGAGCAGTTCTTC
j_gene: TRBJ2-5; abundance: few; d_gene: TRBD1; v_gene: TRBV5-1; len: 15; CDR3aa: CASSRDRGIGETQYF; CDR3nt: TGCGCCAGCAGCCGGGACAGGGGGATCGGAGAGACCCAGTACTTC
j_gene: TRBJ2-1; abundance: NA; d_gene: NA; v_gene: TRBV5-6; len: 14; CDR3aa: CASSDGGAYNEQFF; CDR3nt: TGTGCCAGCAGCGACGGGGGTGCCTACAATGAGCAGTTCTTC
j_gene: TRBJ2-1; abundance: NA; d_gene: NA; v_gene: TRBV4-3; len: 16; CDR3aa: CASSPLGGRSYNEQFF; CDR3nt: TGCGCCAGCAGCCCTCTAGGGGGGCGCTCCTACAATGAGCAGTTCTTC
j_gene: TRBJ2-7; abundance: NA; d_gene: NA; v_gene: TRBV7-9; len: 18; CDR3aa: CASSSSRDMVRVPGEQYF; CDR3nt: TGTGCCAGCAGCTCGTCCCGGGACATGGTCCGAGTCCCAGGCGAGCAGTACTTC
j_gene: TRBJ1-5; abundance: few; d_gene: TRBD1; v_gene: TRBV12-3/TRBV12-4; len: 14; CDR3aa: CASSHGQGSQPQHF; CDR3nt: TGTGCCAGCAGTCACGGACAGGGTAGCCAGCCCCAGCATTTT
j_gene: TRBJ2-7; abundance: NA; d_gene: NA; v_gene: TRBV6-6; len: 14; CDR3aa: CASSYLDTYYEQYF; CDR3nt: TGTGCCAGCAGTTACTTGGACACCTACTACGAGCAGTACTTC
j_gene: TRBJ2-5; abundance: few; d_gene: NA; v_gene: TRBV7-6; len: 12; CDR3aa: CASSPSKETQYF; CDR3nt: TGTGCCAGCAGCCCCTCCAAAGAGACCCAGTACTTC
j_gene: TRBJ2-1; abundance: NA; d_gene: NA; v_gene: TRBV11-2; len: 13; CDR3aa: CASSSTHYNEQFF; CDR3nt: TGTGCCAGCAGCTCGACACATTACAATGAGCAGTTCTTC
j_gene: TRBJ2-2; abundance: NA; d_gene: NA; v_gene: TRBV28; len: 13; CDR3aa: CASSVGNTGELFF; CDR3nt: TGTGCCAGCAGTGTTGGGAACACCGGGGAGCTGTTTTTT
j_gene: TRBJ1-4; abundance: few; d_gene: NA; v_gene: TRBV7-8; len: 15; CDR3aa: CASSSRGGLREKLFF; CDR3nt: TGTGCCAGCAGCTCCCGCGGGGGTCTAAGGGAAAAACTGTTTTTT
j_gene: TRBJ1-2; abundance: NA; d_gene: NA; v_gene: TRBV7-2; len: 17; CDR3aa: CASSLANPSYSRRGYTF; CDR3nt: TGTGCCAGCAGCTTAGCGAATCCCAGCTACTCTCGGAGGGGCTACACCTTC
j_gene: TRBJ2-1; abundance: few; d_gene: NA; v_gene: TRBV11-2; len: 16; CDR3aa: CASSLDVTQGYNEQFF; CDR3nt: TGTGCCAGCAGCTTAGATGTCACGCAGGGATACAATGAGCAGTTCTTC
j_gene: TRBJ1-1; abundance: NA; d_gene: NA; v_gene: TRBV4-2; len: 13; CDR3aa: CASSQDPFTEAFF; CDR3nt: TGTGCCAGCAGCCAAGATCCGTTCACTGAAGCTTTCTTT
j_gene: TRBJ2-5; abundance: few; d_gene: NA; v_gene: TRBV7-2; len: 13; CDR3aa: CASSLVEQETQYF; CDR3nt: TGTGCCAGCAGCTTAGTGGAGCAAGAGACCCAGTACTTC
j_gene: TRBJ2-7; abundance: few; d_gene: TRBD2; v_gene: TRBV12-3/TRBV12-4; len: 13; CDR3aa: CASSFGGGYEQYF; CDR3nt: TGTGCCAGCAGTTTCGGGGGGGGGTACGAGCAGTACTTC
j_gene: TRBJ2-3; abundance: NA; d_gene: NA; v_gene: TRBV7-2; len: 15; CDR3aa: CASSLAGGAGDTQYF; CDR3nt: TGTGCCAGCAGCTTAGCGGGGGGGGCTGGAGATACGCAGTATTTT
j_gene: TRBJ2-3; abundance: few; d_gene: NA; v_gene: TRBV10-3; len: 14; CDR3aa: CAIRPGLGPDTQYF; CDR3nt: TGTGCCATCAGACCGGGGCTTGGGCCAGATACGCAGTATTTT
j_gene: TRBJ1-2; abundance: few; d_gene: NA; v_gene: TRBV12-3/TRBV12-4; len: 14; CDR3aa: CASSFQATAGGYTF; CDR3nt: TGTGCCAGCAGTTTTCAAGCGACGGCGGGTGGCTACACCTTC
j_gene: TRBJ2-7; abundance: few; d_gene: NA; v_gene: TRBV11-2; len: 13; CDR3aa: CASTPLIPYEQYF; CDR3nt: TGTGCCAGCACCCCCCTGATCCCCTACGAGCAGTACTTC